This T cell receptor (beta chain) was found in a study of tumor-infiltrating lymphocytes in localized non-small cell lung cancer (dated by TCRdb to about 2021). Study-level background: Several histologies were represented in the cohort, which also included both smokers and never-smokers as well as patients whose samples were collected after neoadjuvant chemotherapy. From each patient came resected tumor tissue plus uninvolved lung tissue from that same patient, and the uninvolved lung tissue was described as non-adjacent to the tumor. Alongside flow cytometry, multiplex immunofluorescence, RNA-seq, exome sequencing and proteomics, TCR sequencing was applied to the same patients as one of several integrated assays. In total, the ICON cohort consisted of more than 120 surgical patients with localized non-small cell lung cancer who had their tumors resected. A total of under 65 patients were part of the paired comparison of immunoSEQ T-cell fraction between tumor and uninvolved lung. The full study reports these points: Assay coverage varied across patients depending on available tissue quantity, so only a subset of the cohort had TCR sequencing. Consistent with immunofluorescence CD3 counts, TCRbeta sequencing supported greater T cell infiltration in tumors than in uninvolved lung tissue. No association of tumor T-cell fraction from TCR sequencing with recurrence-free survival was found (p = 0.61). TCR-derived T-cell fraction did not differ between the flow cytometry-defined immunotypes IM1 (good prognosis) and IM2 (poor prognosis). Because different assays used different pieces of the same tissue, intratumor heterogeneity could not be separated from technical variation.

Notes on this clone: What this receptor recognizes is not known. Qualities for individual bases were not recorded, and no much larger clone is one base off.

Patient enrollment in ICON started in early 2016, and the final patient was enrolled in the second half of 2018. In a subcohort of 80 or so patients, fresh tumor and matched uninvolved tissue were collected for in-depth immune analyses, with TCR sequencing among those analyses. DNA for TCR sequencing was isolated from bulk tissue, and no cell sorting was done. The germline V gene sets CDR1 to SGHRS and CDR2 to YFSETQ. The CDR3 contains 18 residues, cysteine and phenylalanine counted. Of the read, only the CDR3 DNA is kept; its 54 bases are in frame from base 1. Clipping removes 4 bases from V and 3 bases from J, with 9 as the unmatched junction base count. TCR sequencing with the immunoSEQ assay provided the T-cell fraction in tumor and uninvolved lung tissue. The paper's data handling went like this. In the survival analysis, patients were divided into a high T-cell fraction group (upper tertile) and a low T-cell fraction group (lower two tertiles), and the two groups were compared using a log-rank test. A signed-rank test was used to test paired tumor versus uninvolved lung differences in T-cell fraction. TCRdb took over this immuneACCESS table, retaining in-frame rearrangements with V and J assigned. Such tables are incomplete; in checked studies, under half of the missing clones stem from an unresolved V gene, and the remainder is unexplained. V, J and clone size derive from that table, while D and trimming were established from the DNA sequence. The sample profile shows 11,000 to 15,000 clones; around 82% of them were found once. The top ten clones comprise 15% to 20% of the sample.

Sequencing was performed on lung tumor tissue. The chain is made from TRBV5-1 and TRBJ2-3, with 15 bases aligning to TRBD2. This TCR came from a human donor with non-small cell lung cancer. The CDR3 here reads CASSPGLAGGGGTDTQYF. The DNA reads as follows: TGCGCCAGCAGCCCGGGACTAGCGGGAGGCGGGGGAACAGATACGCAGTATTTT. Joined to the reference TRBV5-1 and TRBJ2-3 proteins, this CDR3 gives the full variable domain: KAGVTQTPRYLIKTRGQQVTLSCSPISGHRSVSWYQQTPGQGLQFLFEYFSETQRNKGNFPGRFSGRQFSNSRSEMNVSTLELGDSALYLCASSPGLAGGGGTDTQYFGPGTRLTVL.